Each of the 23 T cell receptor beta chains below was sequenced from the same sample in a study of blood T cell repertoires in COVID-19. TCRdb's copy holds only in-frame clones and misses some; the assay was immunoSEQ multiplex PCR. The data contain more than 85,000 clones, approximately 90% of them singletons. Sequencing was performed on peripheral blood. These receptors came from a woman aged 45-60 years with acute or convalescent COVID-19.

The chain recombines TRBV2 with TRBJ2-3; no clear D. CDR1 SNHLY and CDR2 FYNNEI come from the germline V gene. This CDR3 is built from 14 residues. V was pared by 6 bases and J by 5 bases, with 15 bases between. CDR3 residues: CASSAAKVGDTQYF. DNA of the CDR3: TGTGCCAGCAGCGCGGCTAAGGTAGGAGATACGCAGTATTTT.

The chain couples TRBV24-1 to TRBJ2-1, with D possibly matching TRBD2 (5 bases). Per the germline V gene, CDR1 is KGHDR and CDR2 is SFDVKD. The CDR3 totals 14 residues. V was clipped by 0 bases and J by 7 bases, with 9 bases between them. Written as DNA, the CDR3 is TGTGCCACCAGTGATTTGGGGAGATGGAATGAGCAGTTCTTC. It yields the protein CATSDLGRWNEQFF.

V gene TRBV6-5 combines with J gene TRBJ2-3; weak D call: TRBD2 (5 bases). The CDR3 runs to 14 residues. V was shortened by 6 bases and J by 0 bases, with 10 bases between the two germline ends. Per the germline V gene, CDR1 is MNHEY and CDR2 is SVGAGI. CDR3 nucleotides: TGTGCCAGCAGGCTCGGGGAAAGCACAGATACGCAGTATTTT. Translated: CASRLGESTDTQYF.

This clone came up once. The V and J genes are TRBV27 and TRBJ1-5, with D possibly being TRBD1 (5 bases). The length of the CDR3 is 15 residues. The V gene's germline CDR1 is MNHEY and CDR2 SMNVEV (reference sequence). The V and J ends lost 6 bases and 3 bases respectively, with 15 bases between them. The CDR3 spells CASSYRQPANQPQHF. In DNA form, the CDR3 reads TGTGCCAGCAGCTATAGACAGCCGGCCAATCAGCCCCAGCATTTT.

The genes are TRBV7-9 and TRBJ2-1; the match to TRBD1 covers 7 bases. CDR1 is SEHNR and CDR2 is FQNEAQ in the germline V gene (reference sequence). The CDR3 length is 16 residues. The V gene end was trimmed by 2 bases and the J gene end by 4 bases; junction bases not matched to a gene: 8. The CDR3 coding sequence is TGTGCCAGCAGCTTATCTTTGGACAGGTGGTACAATGAGCAGTTCTTC. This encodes CASSLSLDRWYNEQFF.

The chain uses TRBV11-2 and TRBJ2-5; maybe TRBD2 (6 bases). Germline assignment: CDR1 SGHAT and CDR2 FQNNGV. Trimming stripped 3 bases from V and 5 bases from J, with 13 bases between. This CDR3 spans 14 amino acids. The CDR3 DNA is TGTGCCAGCAGCTTTGAGCGGGCCCGGGAGACCCAGTACTTC. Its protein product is CASSFERARETQYF.

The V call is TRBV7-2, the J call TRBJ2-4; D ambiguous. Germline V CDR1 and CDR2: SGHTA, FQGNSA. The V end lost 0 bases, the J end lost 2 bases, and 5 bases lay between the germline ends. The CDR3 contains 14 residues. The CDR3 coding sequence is TGTGCCAGCAGCTTAGCGGGCACCAAAAACATTCAGTACTTC. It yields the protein CASSLAGTKNIQYF.

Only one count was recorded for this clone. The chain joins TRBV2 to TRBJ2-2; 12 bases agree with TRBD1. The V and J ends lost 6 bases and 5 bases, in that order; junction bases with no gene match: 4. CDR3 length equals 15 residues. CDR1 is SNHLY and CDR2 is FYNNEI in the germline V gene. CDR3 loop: CASSGTGGRTGELFF. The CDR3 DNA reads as TGTGCCAGCAGCGGGACAGGGGGCAGAACCGGGGAGCTGTTTTTT.

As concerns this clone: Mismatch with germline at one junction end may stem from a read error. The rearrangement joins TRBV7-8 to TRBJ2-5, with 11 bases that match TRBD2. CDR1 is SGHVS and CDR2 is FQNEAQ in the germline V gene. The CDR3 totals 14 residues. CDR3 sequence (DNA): TGTGCCAGCAGCCTAGCGGGAGGCGGGGAGACCCAGTACTTC. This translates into CASSLAGGGETQYF. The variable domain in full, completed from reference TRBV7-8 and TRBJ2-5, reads GAGVSQSPRYKVAKRGQDVALRCDPISGHVSLFWYQQALGQGPEFLTYFQNEAQLDKSGLPSDRFFAERPEGSVSTLKIQRTQQEDSAVYLCASSLAGGGETQYFGPGTRLLVL.

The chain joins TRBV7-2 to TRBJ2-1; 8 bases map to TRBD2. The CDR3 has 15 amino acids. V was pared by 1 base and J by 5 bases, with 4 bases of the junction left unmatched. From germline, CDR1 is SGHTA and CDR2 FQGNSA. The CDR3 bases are TGTGCCAGCAGCTTAGGGACTAGCCGAAACAATGAGCAGTTCTTC. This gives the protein CASSLGTSRNNEQFF.

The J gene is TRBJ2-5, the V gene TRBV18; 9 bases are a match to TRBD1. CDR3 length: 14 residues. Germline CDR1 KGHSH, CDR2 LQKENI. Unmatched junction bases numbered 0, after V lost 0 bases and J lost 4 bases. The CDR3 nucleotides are TGTGCCAGCTCACCACCGGACAGGGGAGAGACCCAGTACTTC. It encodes CASSPPDRGETQYF. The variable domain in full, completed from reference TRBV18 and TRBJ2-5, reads NAGVMQNPRHLVRRRGQEARLRCSPMKGHSHVYWYRQLPEEGLKFMVYLQKENIIDESGMPKERFSAEFPKEGPSILRIQQVVRGDSAAYFCASSPPDRGETQYFGPGTRLLVL.

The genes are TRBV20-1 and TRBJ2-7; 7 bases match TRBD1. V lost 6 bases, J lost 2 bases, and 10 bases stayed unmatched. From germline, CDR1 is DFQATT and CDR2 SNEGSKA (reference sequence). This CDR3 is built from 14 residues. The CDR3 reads CSASLAGGTYEQYF. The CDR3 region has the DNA TGCAGTGCAAGTCTAGCAGGGGGAACCTACGAGCAGTACTTC.

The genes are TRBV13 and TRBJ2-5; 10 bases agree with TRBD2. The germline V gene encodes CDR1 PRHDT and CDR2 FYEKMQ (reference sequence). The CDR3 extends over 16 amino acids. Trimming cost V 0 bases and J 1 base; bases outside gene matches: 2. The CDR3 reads CASSLGTSGLQETQYF. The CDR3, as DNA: TGTGCCAGCAGCTTAGGGACTAGCGGGCTCCAAGAGACCCAGTACTTC.

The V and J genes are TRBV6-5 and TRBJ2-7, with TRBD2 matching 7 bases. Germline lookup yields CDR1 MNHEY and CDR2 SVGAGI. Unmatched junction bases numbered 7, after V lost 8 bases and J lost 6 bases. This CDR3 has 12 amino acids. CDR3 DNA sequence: TGTGCCAGCGCGGGACTACCCTCCGAGCAGTACTTC. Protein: CASAGLPSEQYF.

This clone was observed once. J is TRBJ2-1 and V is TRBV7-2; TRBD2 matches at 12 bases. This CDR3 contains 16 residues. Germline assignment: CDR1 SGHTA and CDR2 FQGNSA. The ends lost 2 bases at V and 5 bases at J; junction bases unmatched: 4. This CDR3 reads CASSLIWTSGNNEQFF. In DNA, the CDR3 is TGTGCCAGCAGCTTAATATGGACTAGCGGGAACAATGAGCAGTTCTTC.

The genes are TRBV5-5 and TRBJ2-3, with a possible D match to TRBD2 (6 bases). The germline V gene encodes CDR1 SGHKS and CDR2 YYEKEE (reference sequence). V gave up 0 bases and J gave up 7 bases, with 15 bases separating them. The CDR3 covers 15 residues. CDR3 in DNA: TGTGCCAGCAGCTTGGATGGCGGCGGGGTGAATACGCAGTATTTT. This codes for CASSLDGGGVNTQYF.

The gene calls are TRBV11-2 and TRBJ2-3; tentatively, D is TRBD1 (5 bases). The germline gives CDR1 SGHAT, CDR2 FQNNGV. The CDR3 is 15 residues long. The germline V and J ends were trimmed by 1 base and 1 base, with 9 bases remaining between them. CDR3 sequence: CASSLAGMGTDTQYF. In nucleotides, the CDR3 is TGTGCCAGCAGCTTAGCAGGGATGGGCACAGATACGCAGTATTTT. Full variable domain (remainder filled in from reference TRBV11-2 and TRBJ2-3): EAGVAQSPRYKIIEKRQSVAFWCNPISGHATLYWYQQILGQGPKLLIQFQNNGVVDDSQLPKDRFSAERLKGVDSTLKIQPAKLEDSAVYLCASSLAGMGTDTQYFGPGTRLTVL.

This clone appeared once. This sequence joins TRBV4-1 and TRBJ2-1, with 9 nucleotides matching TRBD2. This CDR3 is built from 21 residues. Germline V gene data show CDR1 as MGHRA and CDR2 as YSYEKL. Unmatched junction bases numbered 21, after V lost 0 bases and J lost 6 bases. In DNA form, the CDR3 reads TGCGCCAGCAGCCAAGAACCCCCTCGGATGCCTAGCGGGATACGTATCAATGAGCAGTTCTTC. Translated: CASSQEPPRMPSGIRINEQFF.

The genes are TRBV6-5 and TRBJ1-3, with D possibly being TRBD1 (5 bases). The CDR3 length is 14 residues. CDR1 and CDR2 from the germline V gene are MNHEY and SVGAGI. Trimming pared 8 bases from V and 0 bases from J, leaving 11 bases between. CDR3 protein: CASGSGGSGNTIYF. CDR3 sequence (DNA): TGTGCCAGCGGCTCGGGGGGCTCTGGAAACACCATATATTTT.

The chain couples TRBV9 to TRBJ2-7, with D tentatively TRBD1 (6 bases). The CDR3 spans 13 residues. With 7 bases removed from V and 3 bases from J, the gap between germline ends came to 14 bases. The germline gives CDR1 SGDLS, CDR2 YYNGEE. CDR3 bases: TGTGCCAGCGGTCTAGGACAGAACTACGAGCAGTACTTC. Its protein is CASGLGQNYEQYF.

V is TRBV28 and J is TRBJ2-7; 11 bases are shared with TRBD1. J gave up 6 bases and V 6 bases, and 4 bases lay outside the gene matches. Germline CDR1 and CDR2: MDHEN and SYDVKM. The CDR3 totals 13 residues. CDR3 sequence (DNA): TGTGCCAGCAGAGGACAGGGGGCGCGCGAGCAGTACTTC. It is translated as CASRGQGAREQYF.

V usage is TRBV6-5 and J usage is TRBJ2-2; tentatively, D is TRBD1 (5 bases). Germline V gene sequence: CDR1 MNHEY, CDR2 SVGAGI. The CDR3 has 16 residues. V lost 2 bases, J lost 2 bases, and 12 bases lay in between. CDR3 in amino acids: CASSYGQGVNTGELFF. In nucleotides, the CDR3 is TGTGCCAGCAGTTACGGTCAAGGGGTCAACACCGGGGAGCTGTTTTTT.

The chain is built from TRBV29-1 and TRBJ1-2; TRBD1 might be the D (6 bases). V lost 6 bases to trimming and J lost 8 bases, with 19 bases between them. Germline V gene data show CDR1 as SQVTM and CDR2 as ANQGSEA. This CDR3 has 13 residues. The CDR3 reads CSVPQGGVTGYTF. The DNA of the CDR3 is TGCAGCGTCCCACAAGGGGGAGTCACGGGCTACACCTTC.